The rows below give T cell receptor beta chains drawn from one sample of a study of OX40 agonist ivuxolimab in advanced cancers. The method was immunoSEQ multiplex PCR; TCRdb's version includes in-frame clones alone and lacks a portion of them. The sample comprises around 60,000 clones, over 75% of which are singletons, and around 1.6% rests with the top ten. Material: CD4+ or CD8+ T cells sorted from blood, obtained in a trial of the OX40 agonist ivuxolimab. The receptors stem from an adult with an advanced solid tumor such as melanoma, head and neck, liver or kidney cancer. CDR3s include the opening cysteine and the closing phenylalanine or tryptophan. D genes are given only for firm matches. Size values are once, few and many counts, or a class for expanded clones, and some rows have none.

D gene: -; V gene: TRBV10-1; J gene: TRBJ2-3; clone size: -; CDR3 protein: CASSESGAQDTQYF; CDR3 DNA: TGCGCCAGCAGTGAGTCCGGAGCACAAGATACGCAGTATTTT
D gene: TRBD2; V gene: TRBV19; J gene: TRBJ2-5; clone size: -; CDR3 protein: CASSMVGLAEETQYF; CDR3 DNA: TGTGCCAGTAGTATGGTTGGGCTAGCGGAAGAGACCCAGTACTTC
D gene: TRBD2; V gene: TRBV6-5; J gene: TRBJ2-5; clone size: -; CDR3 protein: CASMKRGAETQYF; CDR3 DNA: TGTGCCAGCATGAAGCGGGGTGCGGAGACCCAGTACTTC
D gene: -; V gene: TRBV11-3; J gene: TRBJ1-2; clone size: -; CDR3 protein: CASSFRNYGYTF; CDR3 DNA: TGTGCCAGCAGCTTTAGGAACTATGGCTACACCTTC
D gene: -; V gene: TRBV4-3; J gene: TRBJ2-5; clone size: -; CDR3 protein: CASSLIRQETQYF; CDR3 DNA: TGCGCCAGCAGCCTTATTCGACAAGAGACCCAGTACTTC
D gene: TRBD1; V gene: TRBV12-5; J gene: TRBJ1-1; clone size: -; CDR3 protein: CASGPGQGRMNTEAFF; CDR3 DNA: TGTGCTAGTGGCCCCGGACAGGGACGTATGAACACTGAAGCTTTCTTT
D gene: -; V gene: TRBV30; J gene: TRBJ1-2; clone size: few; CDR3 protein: CAWSLVAHYGYTF; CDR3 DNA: TGTGCCTGGAGCCTCGTCGCTCACTATGGCTACACCTTC
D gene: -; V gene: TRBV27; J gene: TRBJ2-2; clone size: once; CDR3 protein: CASSSSRGTRNTGELFF; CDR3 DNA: TGTGCCAGCAGTTCGTCTAGGGGGACGAGGAACACCGGGGAGCTGTTTTTT
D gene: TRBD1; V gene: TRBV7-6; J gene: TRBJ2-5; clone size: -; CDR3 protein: CASSLRQGARVTQYF; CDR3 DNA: TGTGCCAGCAGCCTTCGACAGGGGGCGCGTGTGACCCAGTACTTC
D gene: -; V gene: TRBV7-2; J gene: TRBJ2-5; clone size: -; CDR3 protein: CASSSRRRAGETQYF; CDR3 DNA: TGTGCCAGCAGTTCTAGACGGAGGGCCGGGGAGACCCAGTACTTC
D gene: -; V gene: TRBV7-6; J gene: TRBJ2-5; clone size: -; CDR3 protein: CASSYIGGQETQYF; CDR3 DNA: TGTGCCAGCAGTTATATAGGGGGGCAAGAGACCCAGTACTTC